This T cell receptor beta chain derives from a study of T cell responses to AZD1222 COVID-19 vaccine. V trimming: 5 bases; J trimming: 8 bases; junction bases outside the gene matches: 24. Germline V gives CDR1 SGDLS, CDR2 YYNGEE. The CDR3 loop spans 19 amino acids. Using immunoSEQ multiplex PCR, the repertoire was profiled, and TCRdb retains in-frame clones only, with some absent. The sample includes 110,000 or so clones, roughly 84% seen only once; the top ten take approximately 15%. As to this clone: The antigen remains undetermined.

Study-wide results and caveats: Seropositive AZD1222 recipients at baseline numbered only 6 or 7. Receipt of two AZD1222 doses was followed by a rise in Spike-specific TCR breadth and depth. Mostly white British, mostly female donors; authors suggested clonal diversity may be underestimated.

Both about-4-week and about-12-week second-dose recipients were combined. The material sequenced was peripheral blood, taken 28 days after the second AZD1222 dose. This rearrangement joins TRBV9 to TRBJ1-2; 10 bases are a match to TRBD1. This sequence was found in an adult who received the AZD1222 COVID-19 vaccine. CDR3 region: CASSIGPTGGGSTPEGYTF. CDR3 nucleotide sequence: TGTGCCAGCAGTATCGGGCCGACAGGGGGCGGTTCGACCCCGGAGGGCTACACCTTC.